The 17 T cell receptor beta chains reported below all come from one sample, sequenced in a study of T cell responses to AZD1222 COVID-19 vaccine. The repertoire was sequenced with immunoSEQ multiplex PCR; TCRdb's copy has only in-frame clones and lacks some. The data hold under 200,000 clones, with 88% observed a single time. The sample was peripheral blood, taken on day 0 of AZD1222 vaccination. The receptors here all came from an adult in good health.

The chain employs TRBV3-1 (or the pseudogene TRBV3-2) and TRBJ1-3; D is uncertain. V lost 7 bases to trimming and J lost 3 bases, with 16 bases between them. There are 15 residues in the CDR3. Germline lookup yields CDR1 LGHDT and CDR2 YNNKEL (reference sequence). CDR3 sequence: CASTREGSGGNTIYF. The CDR3 DNA follows: TGTGCCAGCACCCGAGAGGGCTCTGGTGGAAACACCATATATTTT.

V is TRBV28 and J is TRBJ1-5; 9 positions agree with TRBD1. V lost 5 bases to trimming and J lost 1 base; unmatched junction nucleotides: 12. Per germline, CDR1 MDHEN and CDR2 SYDVKM. The CDR3 extends over 18 amino acids. CDR3 DNA: TGTGCCAGCAGTGTATCCTCACAGGGGGCGCGGAGCAATCAGCCCCAGCATTTT. Its translation is CASSVSSQGARSNQPQHF.

The CDR3, as DNA: TGTGCCAGCAGTTCCGGGACAGGTAATAGCAATCAGCCCCAGCATTTT. This codes for CASSSGTGNSNQPQHF. V gene TRBV6-5 combines with J gene TRBJ1-5; 8 nucleotides match TRBD1. The junction had 5 bases not matched to a gene; V was cut back by 4 bases and J by 0 bases. Per germline, CDR1 MNHEY and CDR2 SVGAGI. CDR3 length equals 16 residues.

This chain uses TRBV29-1 with TRBJ2-5; possibly TRBD2 for D (6 bases). This CDR3 comprises 13 residues. Germline-derived CDR1 and CDR2 are SQVTM and ANQGSEA. V was shortened by 7 bases and J by 1 base, with 13 bases between the two germline ends. CDR3 loop: CSGSGSVQETQYF. CDR3 nucleotide sequence: TGCAGCGGTAGCGGATCCGTCCAAGAGACCCAGTACTTC.

The rearrangement joins TRBV6-5 to TRBJ1-1; D not certain. This CDR3 region has 15 residues. Germline assignment: CDR1 MNHEY and CDR2 SVGAGI. Trimming stripped 0 bases from V and 1 base from J, with 9 bases between. DNA of the CDR3: TGTGCCAGCAGTTACTCGATTTGGGAGAACACTGAAGCTTTCTTT. This translates into CASSYSIWENTEAFF.

The chain recombines TRBV24-1 with TRBJ2-7, with D unresolved. CDR3 length: 12 residues. Germline CDR1 and CDR2: KGHDR and SFDVKD. The V end was cut by 3 bases, the J end by 3 bases, with 5 bases between. Here the CDR3 reads CATSDPFYEQYF. The DNA of the CDR3 is TGTGCCACCAGTGATCCGTTCTACGAGCAGTACTTC.

The chain employs TRBV2 and TRBJ1-5, with a weak D call TRBD1 (5 bases). This CDR3 spans 15 amino acids. Per germline, CDR1 SNHLY and CDR2 FYNNEI. V lost 5 bases to trimming and J lost 0 bases, with 11 bases between them. CDR3 protein: CASSSGTASNQPQHF. DNA for the CDR3: TGTGCCAGCAGTTCCGGGACGGCTAGCAATCAGCCCCAGCATTTT.

Only one count was recorded for this clone. V and J are TRBV6-5 and TRBJ1-6; 9 bases match TRBD1. Unmatched junction bases numbered 3, after V lost 6 bases and J lost 6 bases. The germline V gene encodes CDR1 MNHEY and CDR2 SVGAGI. The CDR3 has 14 amino acids. The CDR3 region is CASRGQGSNSPLHF. For the CDR3, the DNA is TGTGCCAGCAGAGGACAGGGGAGTAATTCACCCCTCCACTTT.

The gene calls are TRBV19 and TRBJ1-5; no firm D call. Germline V gene data show CDR1 as LNHDA and CDR2 as SQIVND (reference sequence). This CDR3 comprises 18 residues. The V gene lost 7 bases and the J gene lost 0 bases, with 22 bases spanning the gap. CDR3 nucleotide sequence: TGTGCCAGTACCCCCCAGTTCCCCAATAGTGGTAGCAATCAGCCCCAGCATTTT. This encodes CASTPQFPNSGSNQPQHF.

This clone was found a few times. V is TRBV19 and J is TRBJ1-5; the match to TRBD1 covers 9 bases. Germline values: CDR1 LNHDA, CDR2 SQIVND (reference sequence). CDR3 length: 15 residues. Unmatched junction bases numbered 11, after V lost 5 bases and J lost 9 bases. The CDR3 loop is CASSGPGQGDPPQHF. CDR3 in DNA: TGTGCCAGTAGTGGTCCGGGACAGGGTGATCCGCCCCAGCATTTT.

The chain employs TRBV7-6 and TRBJ1-4; 8 bases line up with TRBD1. The CDR3 contains 15 residues. From germline, CDR1 is SGHVS and CDR2 FNYEAQ. V lost 1 base and J lost 4; bases outside the gene matches: 2. The CDR3 DNA reads TGTGCCAGCAGCTTAGGGGACAGGAGTAATGAAAAACTGTTTTTT. This codes for CASSLGDRSNEKLFF.

The chain carries TRBV2 and TRBJ1-2; tentatively, D is TRBD1 (5 bases). The CDR3 sequence is 12 residues long. V lost 6 bases to trimming and J lost 5 bases, with 10 bases between them. The germline CDR1 and CDR2 sequences are SNHLY and FYNNEI. The CDR3 nucleotides read TGTGCCAGCAGGGAGGGACGATATGGCTACACCTTC. Protein product: CASREGRYGYTF.

The V call is TRBV29-1, the J call TRBJ1-2, with D uncertain. V lost 0 bases, J lost 0 bases, and 20 bases lay in between. The V gene's germline CDR1 is SQVTM and CDR2 ANQGSEA. The CDR3 spans 18 residues. CDR3: CSVEDLSPNYRANYGYTF. The CDR3 DNA follows: TGCAGCGTTGAAGATCTGTCCCCAAATTACAGAGCTAACTATGGCTACACCTTC.

In its sample, this clone was seen once. The rearrangement joins TRBV10-3 to TRBJ1-2; no clear D gene. In germline, CDR1 is ENHRY, CDR2 SYGVKD. This CDR3 has 12 residues. V dropped 3 bases and J dropped 5 bases, with 7 bases sitting between them. CDR3 sequence reads: CAISEDMYGYTF. CDR3 DNA: TGTGCCATCAGTGAAGATATGTATGGCTACACCTTC.

The gene calls are TRBV3-1 (or the pseudogene TRBV3-2) and TRBJ1-5, with TRBD1 matching 9 bases. Trimming removed 0 bases from V and 7 bases from J; junction bases left unmatched: 7. The CDR3 has 16 amino acids. CDR1 and CDR2 from the germline V gene are LGHDT and YNNKEL (reference sequence). DNA of the CDR3: TGTGCCAGCAGCCAAGAAGGGGGACAGGGAAGGCAGCCCCAGCATTTT. Translation: CASSQEGGQGRQPQHF.

The V gene is TRBV5-4, the J gene TRBJ2-7, with TRBD1 identical over 10 bases. Germline V gives CDR1 SGHNT, CDR2 YYREEE (reference sequence). The CDR3 is made up of 19 amino acids. V trimming: 3 bases; J trimming: 2 bases; junction bases outside the gene matches: 17. CDR3 DNA sequence: TGTGCCAGCAGCTCACCGACAGGGGGCAGACCTCTTCATCCCTACGAGCAGTACTTC. It translates to CASSSPTGGRPLHPYEQYF.

The rearrangement joins TRBV5-1 to TRBJ2-5; the match to TRBD2 covers 10 bases. This CDR3 is built from 16 residues. Germline trimming cut 4 bases from V and 4 bases from J; bases unmatched to any gene: 10. Germline CDR1 SGHRS, CDR2 YFSETQ. The CDR3 DNA sequence: TGCGCCAGCAGCCCGGGAGCGGGAGGGATGATAGAGACCCAGTACTTC. Its protein product is CASSPGAGGMIETQYF.